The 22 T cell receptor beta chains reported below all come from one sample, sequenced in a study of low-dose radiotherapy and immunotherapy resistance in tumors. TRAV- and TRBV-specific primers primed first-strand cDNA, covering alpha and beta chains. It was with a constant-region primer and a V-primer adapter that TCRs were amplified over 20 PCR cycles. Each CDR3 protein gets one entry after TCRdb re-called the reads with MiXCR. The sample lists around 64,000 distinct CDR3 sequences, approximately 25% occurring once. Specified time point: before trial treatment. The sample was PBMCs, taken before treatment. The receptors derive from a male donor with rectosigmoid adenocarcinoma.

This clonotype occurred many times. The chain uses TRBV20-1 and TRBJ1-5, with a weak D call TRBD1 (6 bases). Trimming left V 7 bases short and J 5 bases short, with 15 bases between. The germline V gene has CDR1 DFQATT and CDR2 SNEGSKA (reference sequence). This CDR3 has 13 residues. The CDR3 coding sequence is TGCAGTGGGTCTCTACAGGGAGATCAGCCCCAGCATTTT. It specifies CSGSLQGDQPQHF.

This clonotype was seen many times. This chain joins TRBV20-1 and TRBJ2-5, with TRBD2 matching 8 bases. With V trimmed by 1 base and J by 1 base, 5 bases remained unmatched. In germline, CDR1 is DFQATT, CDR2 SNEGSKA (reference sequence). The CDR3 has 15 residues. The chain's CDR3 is CSARVQGTSQETQYF. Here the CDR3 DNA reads TGCAGTGCTAGAGTCCAAGGGACTAGCCAAGAGACCCAGTACTTC.

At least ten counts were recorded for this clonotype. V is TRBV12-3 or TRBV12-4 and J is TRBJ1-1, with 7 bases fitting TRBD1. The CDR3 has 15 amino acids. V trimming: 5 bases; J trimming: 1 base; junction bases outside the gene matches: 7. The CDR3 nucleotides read TGTGCCAGCAGTCACCGGACAGGAAAGAACACTGAAGCTTTCTTT. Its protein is CASSHRTGKNTEAFF.

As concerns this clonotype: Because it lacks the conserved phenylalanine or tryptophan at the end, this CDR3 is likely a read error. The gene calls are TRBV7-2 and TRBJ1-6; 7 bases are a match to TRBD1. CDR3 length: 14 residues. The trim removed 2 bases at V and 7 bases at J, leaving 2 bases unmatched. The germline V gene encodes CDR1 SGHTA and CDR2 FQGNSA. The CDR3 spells CASSLSGGNSPLHV. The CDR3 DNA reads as TGTGCCAGCAGCTTATCAGGGGGGAATTCACCCCTCCACGTT.

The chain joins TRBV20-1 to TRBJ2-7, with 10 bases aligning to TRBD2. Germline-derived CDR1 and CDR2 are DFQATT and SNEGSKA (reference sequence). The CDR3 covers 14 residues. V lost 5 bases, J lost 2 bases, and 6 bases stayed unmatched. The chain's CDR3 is CSAATSGVTYEQYF. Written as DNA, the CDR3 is TGCAGTGCTGCTACTAGCGGGGTAACCTACGAGCAGTACTTC.

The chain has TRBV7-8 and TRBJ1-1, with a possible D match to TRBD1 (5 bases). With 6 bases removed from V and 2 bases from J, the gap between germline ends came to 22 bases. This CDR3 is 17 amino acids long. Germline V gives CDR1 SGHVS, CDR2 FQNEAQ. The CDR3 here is CASSSPWGLRTNTEAFF. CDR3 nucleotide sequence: TGTGCCAGCAGTTCGCCCTGGGGACTACGGACCAACACTGAAGCTTTCTTT.

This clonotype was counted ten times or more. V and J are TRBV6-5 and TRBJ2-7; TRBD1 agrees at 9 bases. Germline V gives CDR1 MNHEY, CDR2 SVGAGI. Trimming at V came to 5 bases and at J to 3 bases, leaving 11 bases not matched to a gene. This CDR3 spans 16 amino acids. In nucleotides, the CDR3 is TGTGCCAGCAGTCCCCTTGGGGGGGACAGGGACTACGAGCAGTACTTC. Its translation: CASSPLGGDRDYEQYF.

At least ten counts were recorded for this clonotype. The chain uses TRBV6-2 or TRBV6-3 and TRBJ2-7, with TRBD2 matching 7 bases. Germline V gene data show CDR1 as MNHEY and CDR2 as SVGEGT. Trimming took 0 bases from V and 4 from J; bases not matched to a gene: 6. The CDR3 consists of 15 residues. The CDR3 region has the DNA TGTGCCAGCAGTTACTCGAGTCTAGCGGCTTACGAGCAGTACTTC. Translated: CASSYSSLAAYEQYF.

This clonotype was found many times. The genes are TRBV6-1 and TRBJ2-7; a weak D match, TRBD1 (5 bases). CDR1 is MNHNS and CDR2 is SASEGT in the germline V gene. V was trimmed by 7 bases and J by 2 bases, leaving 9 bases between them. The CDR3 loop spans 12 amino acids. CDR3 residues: CASNGHTYEQYF. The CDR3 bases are TGTGCCAGCAATGGACACACCTACGAGCAGTACTTC.

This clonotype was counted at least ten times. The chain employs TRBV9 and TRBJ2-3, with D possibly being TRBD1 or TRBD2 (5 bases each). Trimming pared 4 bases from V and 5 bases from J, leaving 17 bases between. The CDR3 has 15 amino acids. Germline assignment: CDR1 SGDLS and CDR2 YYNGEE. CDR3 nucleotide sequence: TGTGCCAGCAGCCCGGGCTCTGGGGGTAGAGATACGCAGTATTTT. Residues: CASSPGSGGRDTQYF.

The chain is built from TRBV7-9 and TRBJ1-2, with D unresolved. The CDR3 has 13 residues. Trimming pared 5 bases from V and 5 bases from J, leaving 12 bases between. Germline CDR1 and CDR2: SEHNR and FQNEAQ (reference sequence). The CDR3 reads CASSPTYQYGYTF. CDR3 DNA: TGTGCCAGCAGCCCCACGTACCAATATGGCTACACCTTC.

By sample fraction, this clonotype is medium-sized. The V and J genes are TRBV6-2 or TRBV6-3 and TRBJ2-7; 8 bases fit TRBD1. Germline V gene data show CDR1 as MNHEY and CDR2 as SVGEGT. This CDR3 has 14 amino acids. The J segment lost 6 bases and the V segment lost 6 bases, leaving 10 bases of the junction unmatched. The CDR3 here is CASRLAQGALEQYF. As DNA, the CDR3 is TGTGCCAGCAGATTAGCGCAGGGGGCTCTCGAGCAGTACTTC.

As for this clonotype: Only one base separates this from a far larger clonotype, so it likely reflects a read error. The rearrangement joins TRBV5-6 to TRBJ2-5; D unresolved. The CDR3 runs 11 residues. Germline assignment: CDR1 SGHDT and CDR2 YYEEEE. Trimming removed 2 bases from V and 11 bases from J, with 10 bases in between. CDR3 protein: CASSFYNEQYF. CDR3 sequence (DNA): TGTGCCAGCAGCTTCTACAATGAGCAGTACTTC.

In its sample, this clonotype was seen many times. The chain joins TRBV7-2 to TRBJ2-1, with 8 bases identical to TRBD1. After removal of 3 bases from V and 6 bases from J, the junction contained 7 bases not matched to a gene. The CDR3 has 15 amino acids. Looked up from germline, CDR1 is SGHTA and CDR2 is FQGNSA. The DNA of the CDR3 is TGTGCCAGCAGCTTCACAGGGGGAAACCGCAATGAGCAGTTCTTC. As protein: CASSFTGGNRNEQFF.

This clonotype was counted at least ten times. In DNA, the CDR3 is TGCGCCAGCAGCCAATCGGACAGGGTGCGGCAGCCCCAGCATTTT. As protein: CASSQSDRVRQPQHF. The chain links TRBV4-1 to TRBJ1-5; TRBD1 aligns across 8 bases. Trimming took 2 bases from V and 7 from J; bases not matched to a gene: 7. CDR1 and CDR2 from the germline V gene are MGHRA and YSYEKL. The CDR3 is 15 amino acids.

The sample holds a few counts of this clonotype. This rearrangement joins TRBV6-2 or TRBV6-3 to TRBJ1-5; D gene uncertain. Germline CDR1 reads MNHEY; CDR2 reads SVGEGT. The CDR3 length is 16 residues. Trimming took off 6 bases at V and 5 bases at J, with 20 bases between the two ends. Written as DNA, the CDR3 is TGTGCCAGCAGCCAAGATCGACAACTTGGGGATCAGCCCCAGCATTTT. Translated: CASSQDRQLGDQPQHF.

CDR3 DNA sequence: TGTGCCAGCAGCCAAGTAGGCCGCACCGGGGAGCTGTTTTTT. Translating gives CASSQVGRTGELFF. The genes are TRBV3-1 and TRBJ2-2; D is ambiguous. V lost 1 base and J 4 bases, leaving 7 bases between the germline ends. The CDR3 runs to 14 residues. Germline loops: CDR1 LGHDT, CDR2 YNNKEL (reference sequence).

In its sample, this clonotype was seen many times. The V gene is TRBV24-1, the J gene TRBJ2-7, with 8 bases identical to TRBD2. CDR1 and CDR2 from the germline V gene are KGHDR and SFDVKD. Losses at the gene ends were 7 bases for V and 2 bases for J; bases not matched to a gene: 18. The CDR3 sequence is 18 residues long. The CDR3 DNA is TGTGCCACCAGAAATACACAGGGTCCACGACTAGCGACCTACGAGCAGTACTTC. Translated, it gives CATRNTQGPRLATYEQYF.

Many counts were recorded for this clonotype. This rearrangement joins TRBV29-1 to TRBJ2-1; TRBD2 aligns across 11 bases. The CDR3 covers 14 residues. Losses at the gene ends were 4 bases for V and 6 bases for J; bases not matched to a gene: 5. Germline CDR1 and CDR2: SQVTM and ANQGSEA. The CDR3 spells CSVAGTSGSNEQFF. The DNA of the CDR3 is TGCAGCGTTGCCGGGACTAGCGGAAGCAATGAGCAGTTCTTC.

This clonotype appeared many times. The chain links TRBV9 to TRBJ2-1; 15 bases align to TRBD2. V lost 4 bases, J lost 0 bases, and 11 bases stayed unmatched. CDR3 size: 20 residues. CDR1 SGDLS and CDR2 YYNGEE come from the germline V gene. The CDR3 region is CASSIWGLAGGDISYNEQFF. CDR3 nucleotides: TGTGCCAGCAGCATCTGGGGACTAGCGGGAGGTGACATCTCCTACAATGAGCAGTTCTTC.

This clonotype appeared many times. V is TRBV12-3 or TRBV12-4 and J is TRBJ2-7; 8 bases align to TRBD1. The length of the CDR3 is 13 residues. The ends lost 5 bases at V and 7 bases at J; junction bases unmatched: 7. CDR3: CASSPTGAGEQYF. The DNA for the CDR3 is TGTGCCAGCAGTCCGACAGGGGCGGGAGAGCAGTACTTC.

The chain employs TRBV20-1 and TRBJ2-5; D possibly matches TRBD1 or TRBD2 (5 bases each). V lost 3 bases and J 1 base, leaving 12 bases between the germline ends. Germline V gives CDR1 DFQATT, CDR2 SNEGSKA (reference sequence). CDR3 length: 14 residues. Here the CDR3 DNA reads TGCAGTGCTAGTCCTAACGGGGCCCAAGAGACCCAGTACTTC. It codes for CSASPNGAQETQYF.